Listed below are T cell receptor beta chains from one sample, sequenced in a study of post-analysis software for immune sequencing data. TCRdb itself ran the PCR reads through MiXCR, one entry per CDR3 protein. The table has some 890,000 distinct CDR3 sequences, approximately 50% seen once. The sample taken for sequencing was blood. These receptors all come from a girl aged 10 to 17 with multiple sclerosis. Each CDR3 is given with its conserved first and last residue. D genes are given only for firm matches. Some rows mark clone size as missing; the rest say once, few, many or name a class of expanded clone.

NA TRBJ2-1 TRBV18 NA TGTGCCAGCTCGCTAGGGGTGATACAGGTGAATCGGTACAATGAGCAGTTCTTC CASSLGVIQVNRYNEQFF
TRBD2 TRBJ2-1 TRBV20-1 NA TGCAGTGCTTGGACTAGTGGGAGCAGTGAGCAGTTCTTC CSAWTSGSSEQFF
NA TRBJ2-7 TRBV9 few TGTGCCAGCAGCGTAGGACCCATTTACGAGCAGTACTTC CASSVGPIYEQYF
TRBD1 TRBJ2-7 TRBV12-3/TRBV12-4 NA TGTGCCAGCAGCACGGGGACAGTAAACTACGAGCAGTACTTC CASSTGTVNYEQYF
TRBD2 TRBJ2-5 TRBV20-1 few TGCAGTGCTAGTGGGACTAGCGGGTTTATCCAAGAGACCCAGTACTTC CSASGTSGFIQETQYF
NA TRBJ2-7 TRBV7-9 NA TGTGCCAGCAGCTTACCCCCCGGGGACCCCTACGAGCAGTACTTC CASSLPPGDPYEQYF
NA TRBJ1-2 TRBV9 few TGTGCCAGCAGCTCTACCGCTGGCTACACCTTC CASSSTAGYTF
TRBD1 TRBJ2-1 TRBV6-1 few TGTGCCAGCACCCAGGGGGAGAGTTACAATGAGCAGTTCTTC CASTQGESYNEQFF
TRBD1 TRBJ1-1 TRBV6-5 NA TGTGCCAGCAGTTACCGGACAGGAGACACTGAAGCTTTCTTT CASSYRTGDTEAFF
TRBD2 TRBJ2-5 TRBV20-1 NA TGCAGTGCTACCCATACTAGCGGGGGGGCGACCCACAAGGGAGAGACCCAGTACTTC CSATHTSGGATHKGETQYF
NA TRBJ1-6 TRBV4-1 few TGCGCCAGCAGCCAGAGACAGATGAGCTCCTATAATTCACCCCTCCACTTT CASSQRQMSSYNSPLHF
TRBD1 TRBJ2-7 TRBV6-5 many TGTGCCAGCAGTTACTCTGGACAGGGTTACGAGCAGTACTTC CASSYSGQGYEQYF
NA TRBJ2-7 TRBV7-9 NA TGTGCCAGCAGCTCGACCGGGACCCCTGTCGGGGAGCAGTACTTC CASSSTGTPVGEQYF
TRBD1 TRBJ2-1 TRBV29-1 NA TGCAGCCTAAGACCCGGGACAGGGAAGAATGAGCAGTTCTTC CSLRPGTGKNEQFF
NA TRBJ1-2 TRBV12-3/TRBV12-4 few TGTGCCATCGAGTGGCCGGGGATCTATGGCTACACCTTC CAIEWPGIYGYTF
NA TRBJ1-6 TRBV6-1 NA TGTGCCAGCAGTGTGCGGGCCGGCGCGGGGAATTCACCCCTCCACTTT CASSVRAGAGNSPLHF
NA TRBJ2-6 TRBV5-1 NA TGCGCCAGCAGCTTGAGCATCGTTGGGGCCAACGTCCTGACTTTC CASSLSIVGANVLTF
TRBD2 TRBJ2-1 TRBV5-1 NA TGCGCCAGCAGCTTGGAGATAGCGGGAGTGGTAGGCAATGAGCAGTTCTTC CASSLEIAGVVGNEQFF
TRBD2 TRBJ2-5 TRBV7-2 NA TGTGCCAGCAGCCGACCGGCTAGCGGGGGGACGTACCAAGAGACCCAGTACTTC CASSRPASGGTYQETQYF
TRBD2 TRBJ2-1 TRBV20-1 NA TGCAGTGCTAGAGGCTTTATAGGGCTAGCGGGGTACAATGAGCAGTTCTTC CSARGFIGLAGYNEQFF
TRBD2 TRBJ2-4 TRBV15 NA TGTGCCACCAGCAAGCGGGACCCCGGGGCCAAAAACATTCAGTACTTC CATSKRDPGAKNIQYF
TRBD2 TRBJ2-1 TRBV11-2 NA TGTGCCAGCAGAACAGGGGGCGCACTGGGACTAGCGGGAGGGCCGACCGACAATGAGCAGTTCTTC CASRTGGALGLAGGPTDNEQFF
TRBD2 TRBJ2-5 TRBV6-6 NA TGTGCCAGCAGGGGCCCAACTAGCGGGAGGTTTCAAGAGACCCAGTACTTC CASRGPTSGRFQETQYF
TRBD1 TRBJ1-1 TRBV12-3/TRBV12-4 NA TGTGCCAGCAGTTTCCGGGACAGGGCCAGAGAAGCTTTCTTT CASSFRDRAREAFF
NA TRBJ2-5 TRBV7-9 NA TGTGCCAGCAGCTTAGCGTTGGGGCAGGGTCGGGAGACCCAGTACTTC CASSLALGQGRETQYF
NA TRBJ1-6 TRBV27 NA TGTGCCAGCAGTCCAACCCCCGGTTTAATCGGTTCACCCCTCCACTTT CASSPTPGLIGSPLHF
NA TRBJ2-3 TRBV6-1 NA TGTGCCAGCAATCCGGGGGCGGCAGATACGCAGTATTTT CASNPGAADTQYF
NA TRBJ2-5 TRBV7-9 NA TGTGCCAGCAGCTTATGGGCACAGGCGCAAGAGACCCAGTACTTC CASSLWAQAQETQYF
TRBD1 TRBJ2-7 TRBV5-1 NA TGCGCCAGCAGCTCTCTCGGGACAGCCTACGAGCAGTACTTC CASSSLGTAYEQYF
NA TRBJ2-5 TRBV29-1 NA TGCAGCGTTGGGCTGCGTCTTTATGGAGAGACCCAGTACTTC CSVGLRLYGETQYF
TRBD2 TRBJ2-7 TRBV12-3/TRBV12-4 once TGTGCCAGCAGTTCTCGGACTAGCGGGCAGCCGGAGGAGCAGTACTTC CASSSRTSGQPEEQYF
NA TRBJ2-7 TRBV3-1 few TGTGCCAGCAGCCATCGGCCATCCCCATACGAGCAGTACTTC CASSHRPSPYEQYF
NA TRBJ2-3 TRBV5-1 few TGCGCCAGCAGCTTGGCGGGCGGCACCACAAATACGCAGTATTTT CASSLAGGTTNTQYF
TRBD1 TRBJ2-1 TRBV7-3 NA TGTGCCAGCAGCTTAAGCAGGGGACAGGAGCAGTTCTTC CASSLSRGQEQFF
NA TRBJ2-1 TRBV12-3/TRBV12-4 NA TGTGCCAGCAGTTTAATCACCTATGAGCAGTTCTTC CASSLITYEQFF
NA TRBJ1-2 TRBV20-1 NA TGCAGTGCTGCCCTAGATCCCTATGGCTACACCTTC CSAALDPYGYTF